This TCR beta chain was sequenced during a study of control samples from healthy donors and cancer patients. The CDR3 length is 17 residues. CDR1 SEHNR and CDR2 FQNEAQ come from the germline V gene (reference sequence). With 7 bases clipped from V and 3 bases from J, the junction kept 17 bases outside the gene matches. The assay was immunoSEQ multiplex PCR, and TCRdb's table has in-frame clones only and misses some. The sample yields more than 60,000 clones, around 89% seen once. The clonotype comes from a man between 60 and 75 years old with colorectal cancer. Sequencing used PBMCs. The genes are TRBV7-9 and TRBJ1-2; the match to TRBD1 covers 7 bases. DNA for the CDR3: TGTGCCAGCATCGCGACCGGTAGGACAGGTTATTACTATGGCTACACCTTC. As protein: CASIATGRTGYYYGYTF.